The clone carrying this T cell receptor (beta chain) has ten or more counts. Its antigen is not identified. RNA transcripts were the source from which TCR beta CDR3 regions were amplified. The workflow started with a first-round RT-PCR run with HTBI primers and then moved on to a second-round multiplex PCR. TCRdb fed the multiplex PCR reads into MiXCR, producing one record per CDR3 protein. Among approximately 150,000 distinct CDR3 sequences listed, 39% were seen once. Pregnant or lactating patients and those with other autoimmune diseases or uncontrolled infections were excluded. PBMCs were isolated by Ficoll-Paque density gradient centrifugation, using 8 to 10 ml of fresh peripheral blood as the starting material. This record belongs to a study of Graves' ophthalmopathy and Graves' hyperthyroidism. Study-wide results and limits: Blood shared most expanded thyroid clonotypes above 0.001 frequency. Both an approximately 69% sensitivity and an approximately 74% specificity characterized the model's predictions of ophthalmopathy progression.

V lost 5 bases to trimming and J lost 4 bases, with 11 bases between them. This CDR3 has 13 amino acids. Germline-derived CDR1 and CDR2 are PRHDT and FYEKMQ (reference sequence). J is TRBJ2-5 and V is TRBV13; D call uncertain. Sequencing input: peripheral blood. The sequence came from a young man with Graves' ophthalmopathy. The CDR3 loop is CASSPSVGETQYF. CDR3 DNA: TGTGCCAGCAGCCCCTCGGTGGGAGAGACCCAGTACTTC.